This T cell receptor beta chain comes out of a study of glioma-infiltrating T cells after dendritic cell vaccination. Study observations and caveats: Higher TCR clonality did not directly relate to longer survival.

Using immunoSEQ multiplex PCR, the repertoire was profiled, and TCRdb retains in-frame clones only, with some absent. The sample consists of tens of thousands of clones, around 87% of them appearing once. With regard to this clone: As yet, its antigen is unknown.

Time point of the sample: after dendritic cell vaccination, including at tumor progression/relapse. Patients had residual fresh-frozen tumor tissue and more than two years of survival data. Looked up from germline, CDR1 is SGHRS and CDR2 is YFSETQ. Trimming shortened V by 3 bases and J by 2 bases, and 8 bases separated the two germline ends. The CDR3 runs to 14 residues. The sequence was collected from a human donor with glioblastoma. Sequenced here: blood, sampled after dendritic cell vaccination. This sequence joins TRBV5-1 and TRBJ2-2; D is perhaps TRBD1 (5 bases). The CDR3 nucleotides are TGCGCCAGCAGCTATACAGGAAACACCGGGGAGCTGTTTTTT. This codes for CASSYTGNTGELFF.